The clone carrying this TCR beta chain was found many times. No antigen is known for it. Looked up from germline, CDR1 is MDHEN and CDR2 is SYDVKM. The CDR3 covers 16 residues. The V and J ends lost 4 bases and 3 bases, in that order; junction bases with no gene match: 11. These data come from a study of human T cells and chemical hapten exposure. Study observations and caveats: While controls formed fewer of them, expanded TCRs formed significantly more large CDR3 similarity clusters.

TCRdb passed the RACE reads through MiXCR, listing each CDR3 protein once. The sample includes about 100,000 distinct CDR3 sequences, about 10% of them seen just once. Time point specified: patch test 1, 2 weeks after DPC sensitization. Treatment given: therapeutic diphenylcyclopropenone sensitization with weekly scalp DPC. The source material was whole blood, sampled in connection with sensitization to the hapten diphenylcyclopropenone (DPC). The sequence was collected from a man in his forties or fifties with alopecia areata. Some clones in this sample may be carry-over from other donors' samples. The chain uses TRBV28 and TRBJ2-5, with TRBD1 identical over 7 bases. As DNA, the CDR3 is TGTGCCAGCAGTTGGGCCGACTCGGGACAGAAAGAGACCCAGTACTTC. It codes for CASSWADSGQKETQYF.